The source of this T cell receptor (beta chain) is a study of T cell responses to AZD1222 COVID-19 vaccine. Turning to this clone: The antigen is not known.

General study results and limits: Spike-specific TCRs gained breadth and depth after people received two AZD1222 doses. Donors were largely white British and mainly female; clonal diversity was possibly underestimated. The number of AZD1222 recipients seropositive at baseline was only five or six.

Germline CDR1 reads WSHSY; CDR2 reads SAAADI. This CDR3 has 14 amino acids. J was trimmed by 3 bases and V by 4 bases; bases with no gene match: 2. The protocol was immunoSEQ multiplex PCR, while the TCRdb copy is restricted to in-frame clones and leaves out a portion. The sample yields approximately 150,000 clones, less than 95% seen once. The input for sequencing was peripheral blood, taken 28 days after the second dose of the MenACWY control vaccine. This rearrangement joins TRBV10-2 to TRBJ2-7; TRBD2 aligns across 11 bases. This sequence originates from an adult who received the MenACWY meningococcal vaccine as a control. The CDR3 here is CASSGTSGHYEQYF. DNA of the CDR3: TGCGCCAGCAGTGGGACTAGCGGGCACTACGAGCAGTACTTC.